This T cell receptor beta chain originates from a study of post-analysis software for immune sequencing data. The TCR beta cDNA libraries contained unique molecular identifiers. Using its own MiXCR run on the PCR reads, TCRdb lists one record per CDR3 protein. The sample holds 650,000 to 850,000 distinct CDR3 sequences, 46% seen once. The CDR3 is 15 residues long. V gave up 0 bases and J gave up 5 bases; unmatched junction bases: 4. CDR1 is SGDLS and CDR2 is YYNGEE in the germline V gene. A word on this clonotype: Its antigen remains unidentified.

The study, taken as a whole, reports: There was significantly lower normalized Chao1 diversity in multiple sclerosis patients than in controls. Roughly five TRBV segments appeared more often in patients than in controls, and TRBV5-6, TRBV5-1 and TRBV20-1 were among these.

Material for sequencing was blood. This rearrangement joins TRBV9 to TRBJ2-5; 10 bases fit TRBD1. The clonotype comes from a girl aged 5-17 years with multiple sclerosis. CDR3 sequence (DNA): TGTGCCAGCAGCGTAGGTGTGGGACAGGGGGAGACCCAGTACTTC. It encodes CASSVGVGQGETQYF.